Below, 19 T cell receptor beta chains from the same sample are listed, as sequenced in a study of cytotoxic CD8 clonotypes in ibrutinib-treated CLL. The data were produced by immunoSEQ multiplex PCR, yet TCRdb's version contains in-frame clones alone and is incomplete. The sample includes 65,000 to 90,000 clones, less than 85% seen only once; the top ten take about 38%. The sample here was PBMCs, taken after 24 months of ibrutinib treatment. The receptors come from a human donor with chronic lymphocytic leukemia.

The rearrangement joins TRBV5-6 to TRBJ2-7; D call uncertain. V was cut by 1 base and J by 3 bases, with 5 bases left in between. This CDR3 is 12 amino acids long. Germline V gene lookup returns CDR1 SGHDT and CDR2 YYEEEE. The DNA of the CDR3 is TGTGCCAGCAGCTTGAGGTTCTACGAGCAGTACTTC. It encodes CASSLRFYEQYF.

The count of this clone is one. V and J are TRBV18 and TRBJ2-1; D uncertain. Germline lookup yields CDR1 KGHSH and CDR2 LQKENI. V was trimmed by 0 bases and J by 4 bases, leaving 7 bases between them. The CDR3 has 14 amino acids. Here the CDR3 DNA reads TGTGCCAGCTCACCACCGACCCTGTACAATGAGCAGTTCTTC. Protein product: CASSPPTLYNEQFF.

The gene calls are TRBV7-2 and TRBJ2-1; tentative D call: TRBD1 (5 bases). The V gene lost 0 bases and the J gene lost 1 base, with 13 bases spanning the gap. The CDR3 is 17 amino acids. Germline assignment: CDR1 SGHTA and CDR2 FQGNSA. Here the CDR3 DNA reads TGTGCCAGCAGCTTAGCGTATGACTGGACATCCTACAATGAGCAGTTCTTC. Its protein product is CASSLAYDWTSYNEQFF.

This clone was found a few times. The chain has TRBV19 and TRBJ2-1, with D possibly TRBD2 on 5 matching bases. The CDR3 is 15 amino acids. V dropped 3 bases and J dropped 7 bases, with 16 bases sitting between them. Germline V gene data show CDR1 as LNHDA and CDR2 as SQIVND (reference sequence). For the CDR3, the DNA is TGTGCCAGTAGTATCGGGGATAACCCAACGAATGAGCAGTTCTTC. This sequence encodes CASSIGDNPTNEQFF.

The V and J genes are TRBV23-1 and TRBJ2-1; D gene uncertain. TRBV23-1 is placed among ORFs of uncertain function. The CDR3 length is 13 residues. V was clipped by 0 bases and J by 9 bases, with 9 bases between them. In nucleotides, the CDR3 is TGCGCCAGCAGTCAATCTTGTGGTAGTGAGCAGTTCTTC. Its translation: CASSQSCGSEQFF.

There are a few counts of this clone. The gene calls are TRBV19 and TRBJ2-2; 8 nucleotides line up with TRBD1. Trimming cost V 5 bases and J 5 bases; bases outside gene matches: 4. This CDR3 has 14 amino acids. Germline assignment: CDR1 LNHDA and CDR2 SQIVND (reference sequence). The CDR3 spells CASSPRTGTGELFF. The CDR3 nucleotides read TGTGCCAGTAGTCCCCGGACAGGGACCGGGGAGCTGTTTTTT.

This sequence joins TRBV30 and TRBJ1-1; D may be TRBD1 (5 bases). V dropped 5 bases and J dropped 2 bases, with 12 bases sitting between them. The CDR3 contains 13 residues. CDR1 and CDR2 (germline): GTSNPN, SVGIG (reference sequence). DNA for the CDR3: TGTGCCTGGGGCCGGGACCGCAACACTGAAGCTTTCTTT. This gives the protein CAWGRDRNTEAFF.

This clone is a singleton in its sample. V gene TRBV6-6 combines with J gene TRBJ2-3; 8 positions agree with TRBD1. Germline assignment: CDR1 MNHNY and CDR2 SVGAGI (reference sequence). The CDR3 loop spans 16 amino acids. Trimming took 5 bases from V and 1 from J; bases not matched to a gene: 8. The CDR3 DNA reads as TGTGCCAGCAGTCGGAGTGGGGGACAGGGCACAGATACGCAGTATTTT. Encoded protein: CASSRSGGQGTDTQYF.

CDR3 nucleotides: TGTGCCTGGAGTACGTATAGCAATCAGCCCCAGCATTTT. Amino acid sequence: CAWSTYSNQPQHF. The rearrangement links TRBV30 to TRBJ1-5; no definite D call. The CDR3 loop spans 13 amino acids. Germline V gene sequence: CDR1 GTSNPN, CDR2 SVGIG (reference sequence). The germline V and J ends were trimmed by 2 bases and 0 bases, with 5 bases remaining between them.

The CDR3 bases are TGTGCCAGCAGCCCACCGGGACAGGGTCTAGAAGGCTACACCTTC. Protein product: CASSPPGQGLEGYTF. The rearrangement links TRBV9 to TRBJ1-2; 9 bases fit TRBD1. J was trimmed by 8 bases and V by 4 bases; bases with no gene match: 12. The CDR3 length is 15 residues. In germline, CDR1 is SGDLS, CDR2 YYNGEE.

This sequence joins TRBV10-3 and TRBJ1-1; possible D gene TRBD1, 6 bases. Germline-derived CDR1 and CDR2 are ENHRY and SYGVKD. This CDR3 comprises 12 residues. Between the trimmed V and J ends, which lost 7 bases and 1 base, there was a span of 7 bases. CDR3 sequence reads: CAIKGGNTEAFF. The CDR3 bases are TGTGCCATCAAAGGGGGGAACACTGAAGCTTTCTTT.

The V and J genes are TRBV18 and TRBJ2-2; D perhaps matches TRBD2 (5 bases). The CDR3 length is 14 residues. The V end lost 5 bases, the J end lost 2 bases, and 9 bases lay between the germline ends. Looked up from germline, CDR1 is KGHSH and CDR2 is LQKENI. The CDR3: CASSVDYNTGELFF. The DNA for the CDR3 is TGTGCCAGCTCAGTCGACTATAACACCGGGGAGCTGTTTTTT.

This clone was recorded only once. V and J are TRBV5-1 and TRBJ2-2; D may be TRBD2 (6 bases). V was shortened by 3 bases and J by 2 bases, with 11 bases between the two germline ends. This CDR3 has 15 amino acids. CDR1 and CDR2 (germline): SGHRS, YFSETQ. CDR3 sequence reads: CASSSGTLNTGELFF. The DNA of the CDR3 is TGCGCCAGCAGCTCCGGGACTCTCAACACCGGGGAGCTGTTTTTT.

A single count supports this clone. The chain uses TRBV7-6 and TRBJ2-7; 7 positions agree with TRBD2. The CDR3 spans 15 residues. Unmatched junction bases numbered 16, after V lost 8 bases and J lost 6 bases. Germline assignment: CDR1 SGHVS and CDR2 FNYEAQ. CDR3 residues: CASALAGELAGEQYF. CDR3 nucleotide sequence: TGTGCCAGCGCGCTCGCGGGAGAGCTGGCTGGCGAGCAGTACTTC. Full variable domain (missing parts from reference TRBV7-6 and TRBJ2-7): GAGVSQSPRYKVTKRGQDVALRCDPISGHVSLYWYRQALGQGPEFLTYFNYEAQQDKSGLPNDRFSAERPEGSISTLTIQRTEQRDSAMYRCASALAGELAGEQYFGPGTRLTVT.

This CDR3 reads CATSRDSPRDTAYEQYF. The CDR3 region has the DNA TGTGCCACCAGCAGAGATTCGCCCCGGGACACGGCCTACGAGCAGTACTTC. The V gene is TRBV15, the J gene TRBJ2-7; possibly TRBD1 for D (6 bases). Germline CDR1 and CDR2: LNHNV and YYDKDF (reference sequence). V dropped 0 bases and J dropped 2 bases, with 17 bases sitting between them. This CDR3 region has 17 residues.

This rearrangement joins TRBV6-1 to TRBJ1-3; possible D gene TRBD1, 6 bases. CDR1 is MNHNS and CDR2 is SASEGT in the germline V gene. The V end lost 2 bases, the J end lost 6 bases, and 17 bases lay between the germline ends. This CDR3 region has 16 residues. The CDR3 DNA is TGTGCCAGCAGTGAAAGCGGACACAGGGCGACAAACACCATATATTTT. Encoded protein: CASSESGHRATNTIYF.

The chain combines TRBV11-2 with TRBJ2-2, with no clear D. In germline, CDR1 is SGHAT, CDR2 FQNNGV. The V end was cut by 1 base, the J end by 3 bases, with 3 bases between. The CDR3 runs to 13 residues. CDR3 coding DNA: TGTGCCAGCAGCTTAGTACACACCGGGGAGCTGTTTTTT. This codes for CASSLVHTGELFF.

This chain joins TRBV7-6 and TRBJ2-2; D remains ambiguous. CDR1 is SGHVS, CDR2 FNYEAQ, per germline. This CDR3 is built from 12 residues. Trimming shortened V by 6 bases and J by 5 bases, and 7 bases separated the two germline ends. CDR3 region: CASSLETGELFF. DNA of the CDR3: TGTGCCAGCAGTCTAGAGACCGGGGAGCTGTTTTTT.

V and J are TRBV5-6 and TRBJ2-2; no clear D gene. Trimming shortened V by 3 bases and J by 1 base, and 7 bases separated the two germline ends. CDR1 is SGHDT, CDR2 YYEEEE, per germline. The CDR3 runs to 14 residues. The CDR3, as DNA: TGTGCCAGCAGCTCTGGGGAGAACACCGGGGAGCTGTTTTTT. This translates into CASSSGENTGELFF. The whole variable domain, filled in from reference TRBV5-6 and TRBJ2-2, reads DAGVTQSPTHLIKTRGQQVTLRCSPKSGHDTVSWYQQALGQGPQFIFQYYEEEERQRGNFPDRFSGHQFPNYSSELNVNALLLGDSALYLCASSSGENTGELFFGEGSRLTVL.